This T cell receptor beta chain was found in a study of cytomegalovirus exposure and HLA in healthy donors. Study-wide results and caveats: Reports described diagnosis of cytomegalovirus status by the classifier as highly specific and sensitive. The study listed under 200 cytomegalovirus-associated TCR beta chains.

The PCR made use of 60 Vbeta and 13 Jbeta primers. Original analysis: Roughly 10 million shared chains were among some 80 million unique TCR beta chains counted in a later analysis. Method: immunoSEQ multiplex PCR; TCRdb's copy keeps in-frame clones and lacks some. V, J and clone size are those of that table, while D and trimming were read from the DNA. Among about 95,000 clones listed, around 82% were seen once. A note on this clone: Its antigen remains unknown.

This CDR3 comprises 13 residues. CDR1 MNHEY and CDR2 SVGAGI come from the germline V gene. V shed 10 bases and J shed 1 base, with 14 bases lying between them. The sample consisted of PBMCs. The receptor was isolated from a man between 25 and 39 years old in good health and CMV-seropositive. The chain carries TRBV6-5 and TRBJ2-7; D possibly corresponds to TRBD2 (6 bases). The chain's CDR3 is CATRDFPSYEQYF. DNA of the CDR3: TGTGCCACCCGGGACTTCCCGTCCTACGAGCAGTACTTC.